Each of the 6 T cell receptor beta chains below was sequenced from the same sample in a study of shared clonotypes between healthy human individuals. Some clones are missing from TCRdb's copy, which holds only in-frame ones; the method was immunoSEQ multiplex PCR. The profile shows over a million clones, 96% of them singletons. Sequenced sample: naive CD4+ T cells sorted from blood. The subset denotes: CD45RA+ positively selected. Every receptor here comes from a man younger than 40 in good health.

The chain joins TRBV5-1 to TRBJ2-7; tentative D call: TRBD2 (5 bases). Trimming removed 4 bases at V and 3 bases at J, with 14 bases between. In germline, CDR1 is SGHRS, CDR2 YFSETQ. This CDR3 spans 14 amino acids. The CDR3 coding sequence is TGCGCCAGCAGCCCCGGGATAGCGCACTACGAGCAGTACTTC. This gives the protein CASSPGIAHYEQYF.

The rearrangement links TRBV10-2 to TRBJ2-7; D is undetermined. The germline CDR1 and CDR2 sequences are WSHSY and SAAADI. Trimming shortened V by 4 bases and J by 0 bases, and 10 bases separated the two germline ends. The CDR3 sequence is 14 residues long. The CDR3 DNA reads TGCGCCAGCAGTGTTGGGGAAAGCTCCTACGAGCAGTACTTC. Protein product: CASSVGESSYEQYF.

The CDR3 DNA reads TGTGCCAGCAGCTTGCTACTTGGGACAGGGGTTAGCTCCTACAATGAGCAGTTCTTC. It yields the protein CASSLLLGTGVSSYNEQFF. The V and J genes are TRBV5-6 and TRBJ2-1, with 10 bases aligning to TRBD1. The CDR3 sequence is 19 residues long. The V and J ends lost 1 base and 0 bases, in that order; junction bases with no gene match: 10. The germline V gene encodes CDR1 SGHDT and CDR2 YYEEEE. Full variable domain (outside the CDR3, taken from reference TRBV5-6 and TRBJ2-1): DAGVTQSPTHLIKTRGQQVTLRCSPKSGHDTVSWYQQALGQGPQFIFQYYEEEERQRGNFPDRFSGHQFPNYSSELNVNALLLGDSALYLCASSLLLGTGVSSYNEQFFGPGTRLTVL.

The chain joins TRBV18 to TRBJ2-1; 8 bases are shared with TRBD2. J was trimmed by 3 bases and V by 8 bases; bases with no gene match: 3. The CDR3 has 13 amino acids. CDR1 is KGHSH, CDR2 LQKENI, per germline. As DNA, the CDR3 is TGTGCCAGCCGGACTAGCAGCTACAATGAGCAGTTCTTC. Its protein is CASRTSSYNEQFF.

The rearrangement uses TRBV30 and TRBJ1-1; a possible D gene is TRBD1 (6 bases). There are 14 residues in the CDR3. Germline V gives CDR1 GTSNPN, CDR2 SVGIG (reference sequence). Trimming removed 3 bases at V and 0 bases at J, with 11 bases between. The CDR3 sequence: CAWRRQVLNTEAFF. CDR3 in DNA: TGTGCCTGGAGGAGACAGGTGTTGAACACTGAAGCTTTCTTT.

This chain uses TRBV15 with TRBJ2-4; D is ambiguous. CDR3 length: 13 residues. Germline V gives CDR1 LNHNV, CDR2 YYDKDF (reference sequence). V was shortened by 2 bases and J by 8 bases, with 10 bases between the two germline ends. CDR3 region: CATSRFLGDIQYF. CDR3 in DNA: TGTGCCACCAGCAGATTCCTGGGTGACATTCAGTACTTC.